The clone carrying this T cell receptor (beta chain) was observed once. Its cognate antigen is unknown. The CDR3 has 13 residues. CDR1 GTSNPN and CDR2 SVGIG come from the germline V gene (reference sequence). V was cut by 2 bases and J by 5 bases, with 11 bases left in between. Data came from immunoSEQ multiplex PCR; TCRdb stores just in-frame clones and leaves some out. The sample has approximately 200,000 clones, under 95% seen once. The data were taken from a study of T cell responses to AZD1222 COVID-19 vaccine. General observations from the study: Most donors were white British and more were female, and clonal diversity was possibly underestimated. Baseline testing showed seropositivity in only a handful of AZD1222 recipients.

This sequence originates from an adult who received the AZD1222 COVID-19 vaccine. The sample was peripheral blood, taken 28 days after the second AZD1222 dose. The V call is TRBV30, the J call TRBJ2-3; D is possibly TRBD1 (6 bases). Here the CDR3 reads CAWSTSGVDTQYF. Written as DNA, the CDR3 is TGTGCCTGGAGTACATCAGGGGTAGATACGCAGTATTTT.